The T cell receptor (beta chain) under discussion was sequenced for a study of blood T cell repertoires in COVID-19 (dated by TCRdb to about 2020). About the investigation overall: Samples from collaborators originated in the United States, Italy and Spain and spanned both the acute and convalescent phases of COVID-19. Nearly every sample came with metadata listing a de-identified subject ID, COVID-19 status, age in years and sex. The repertoires were released in a freely available public database intended as a resource for research on the immune response to SARS-CoV-2. Where available, HLA class I and class II types were obtained from metadata supplied by the sample provider rather than from assay-based typing. Subjects who had been exposed to COVID-19, were actively infected with it, or had recovered from it provided the deeply sampled blood TCRbeta repertoires that made up the dataset. The material from the prospective study consisted of cDNA or gDNA derived from T cells, B-cell-depleted T cells, or PBMCs. The samples were drawn from the first 160 participants of the ongoing ImmuneRACE study and from 1,254 subjects provided by 6 global collaborators. Broader findings and caveats from the paper: The quantity of clinical and demographic metadata differed by source and by participant and was supplied without curation.

V is pared back by 8 bases and J by 0 bases, with 16 bases lying between the germline termini. From the cysteine through the phenylalanine, the CDR3 covers 15 amino acids. Left in the record is the CDR3 DNA by itself, 45 bases read in frame from the first base. CDR1 LNHDA and CDR2 SQIVND were looked up in the germline V gene (reference sequence). Regarding this clone: The target of this receptor is not known. The input lacks base qualities; no much larger clone sits a single base away.

The collaborating institutions used their own protocols to collect whole blood in K2EDTA tubes. Collaborator samples were shipped for TCRbeta analysis as frozen whole blood, isolated PBMCs, or DNA extracted from either sample type. TCRbeta CDR3 regions were amplified from genomic DNA using the immunoSEQ Assay, a bias-controlled multiplex PCR. For the original study's pipeline: Within the assay, amplification of reference gene primers was used to estimate how many nucleated cells each sample contained. Sequence reads were collapsed and filtered to measure the absolute abundance of every unique TCRbeta CDR3 rearrangement. Productive Simpson clonality was computed per sample as the square root of Simpson's diversity index over productive rearrangements. TCRdb re-hosts the immuneACCESS table, in-frame sequences only. Its copies lack some clones; in the studies checked, an unresolved V gene accounts for under half of them, and the cause for the rest is not known. The V and J calls and the clone size are those of that table, but D and trimming were determined from the DNA. The sample profile shows roughly 200,000 clones; 85% to 90% of them were found once. The ten top clones hold around 8% of the sample.

The source is a woman aged 60-70 years with acute or convalescent COVID-19. The chain was built from TRBV19 and TRBJ1-1, and TRBD1 may be the D gene, going by 6 matching bases. The sample comprised peripheral blood. Read as DNA, the sequence is TGTGCCAGTGGCAAGTTTGGGGGCGTGAACACTGAAGCTTTCTTT. Its product reads: CASGKFGGVNTEAFF.